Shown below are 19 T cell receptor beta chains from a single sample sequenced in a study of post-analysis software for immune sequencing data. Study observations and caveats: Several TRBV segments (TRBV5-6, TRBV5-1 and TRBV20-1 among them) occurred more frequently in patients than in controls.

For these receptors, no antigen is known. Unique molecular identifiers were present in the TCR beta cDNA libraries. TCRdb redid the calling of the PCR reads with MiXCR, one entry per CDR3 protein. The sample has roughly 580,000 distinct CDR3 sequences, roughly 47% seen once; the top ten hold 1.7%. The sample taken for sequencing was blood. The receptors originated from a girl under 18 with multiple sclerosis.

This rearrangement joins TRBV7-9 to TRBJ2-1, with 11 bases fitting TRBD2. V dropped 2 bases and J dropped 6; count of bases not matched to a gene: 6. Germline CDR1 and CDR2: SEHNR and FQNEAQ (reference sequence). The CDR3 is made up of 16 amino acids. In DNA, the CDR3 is TGTGCCAGCAGCTTATTAGCGGGGGGGCTCGGCAATGAGCAGTTCTTC. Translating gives CASSLLAGGLGNEQFF.

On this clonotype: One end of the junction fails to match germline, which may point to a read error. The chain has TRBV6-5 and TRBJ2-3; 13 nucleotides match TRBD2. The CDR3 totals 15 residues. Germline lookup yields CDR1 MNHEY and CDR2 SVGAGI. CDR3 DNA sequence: TGTGCCGGCAGTTCCCCGACTAGCGGGAGGAATACGCAGTATTTT. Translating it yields CAGSSPTSGRNTQYF.

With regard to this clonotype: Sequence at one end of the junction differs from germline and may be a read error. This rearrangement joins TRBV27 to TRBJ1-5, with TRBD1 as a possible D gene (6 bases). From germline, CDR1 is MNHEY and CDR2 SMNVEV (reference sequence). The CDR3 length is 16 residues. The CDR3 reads CAGSLSRGGHNQPQHF. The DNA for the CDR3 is TGTGCCGGCAGTTTATCCAGGGGCGGGCACAATCAGCCCCAGCATTTT.

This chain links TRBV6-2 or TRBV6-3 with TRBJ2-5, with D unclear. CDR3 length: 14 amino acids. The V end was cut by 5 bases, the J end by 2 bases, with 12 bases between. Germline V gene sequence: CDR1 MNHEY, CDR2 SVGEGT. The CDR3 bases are TGTGCCAGCAGTCCGCACTTAGGACAAGAGACCCAGTACTTC. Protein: CASSPHLGQETQYF.

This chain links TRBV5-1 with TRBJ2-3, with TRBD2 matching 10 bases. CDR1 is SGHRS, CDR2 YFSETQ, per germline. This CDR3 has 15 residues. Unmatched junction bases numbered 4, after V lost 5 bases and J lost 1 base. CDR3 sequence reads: CASSVGTSGTDTQYF. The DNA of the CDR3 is TGCGCCAGCAGTGTTGGGACTAGCGGCACAGATACGCAGTATTTT.

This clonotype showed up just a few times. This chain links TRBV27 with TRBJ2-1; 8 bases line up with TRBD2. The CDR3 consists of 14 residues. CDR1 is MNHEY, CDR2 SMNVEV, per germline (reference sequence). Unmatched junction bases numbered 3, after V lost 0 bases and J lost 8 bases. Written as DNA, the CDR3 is TGTGCCAGCAGTTTATCGGGACTAGATCATGAGCAGTTCTTC. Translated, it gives CASSLSGLDHEQFF.

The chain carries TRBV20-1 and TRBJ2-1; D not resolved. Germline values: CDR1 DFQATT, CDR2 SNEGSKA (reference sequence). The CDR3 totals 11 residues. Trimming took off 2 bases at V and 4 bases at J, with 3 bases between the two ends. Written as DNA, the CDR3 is TGCAGTGCTAGAATTTACAATGAGCAGTTCTTC. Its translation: CSARIYNEQFF.

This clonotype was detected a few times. The CDR3 sequence: CASSQGQGIFYEQYF. The CDR3 DNA reads as TGCGCCAGCAGCCAAGGACAGGGGATCTTCTACGAGCAGTACTTC. The chain combines TRBV4-1 with TRBJ2-7; 8 bases agree with TRBD1. V was clipped by 1 base and J by 3 bases; unmatched bases: 5. This CDR3 has 15 residues. Germline V gene sequence: CDR1 MGHRA, CDR2 YSYEKL.

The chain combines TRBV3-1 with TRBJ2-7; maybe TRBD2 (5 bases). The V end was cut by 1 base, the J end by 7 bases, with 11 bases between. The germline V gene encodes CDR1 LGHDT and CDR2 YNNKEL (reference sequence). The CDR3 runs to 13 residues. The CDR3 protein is CASSQGWRSEQYF. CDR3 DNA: TGTGCCAGCAGCCAAGGGTGGAGGTCTGAGCAGTACTTC.

CDR3 protein: CASSVDSGFQETQYF. The CDR3 bases are TGTGCCAGCAGTGTCGATAGCGGGTTCCAAGAGACCCAGTACTTC. The chain employs TRBV6-1 and TRBJ2-5; 7 nucleotides match TRBD2. CDR3 length: 15 amino acids. The V and J ends lost 4 bases and 1 base, in that order; junction bases with no gene match: 6. CDR1 is MNHNS, CDR2 SASEGT, per germline.

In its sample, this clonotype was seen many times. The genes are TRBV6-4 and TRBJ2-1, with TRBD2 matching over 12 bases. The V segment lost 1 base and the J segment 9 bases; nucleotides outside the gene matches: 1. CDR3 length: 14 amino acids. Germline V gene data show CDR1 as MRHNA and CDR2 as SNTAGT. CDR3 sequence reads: CASSDLLAGGEQFF. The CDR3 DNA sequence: TGTGCCAGCAGTGACTTACTAGCGGGAGGTGAGCAGTTCTTC.

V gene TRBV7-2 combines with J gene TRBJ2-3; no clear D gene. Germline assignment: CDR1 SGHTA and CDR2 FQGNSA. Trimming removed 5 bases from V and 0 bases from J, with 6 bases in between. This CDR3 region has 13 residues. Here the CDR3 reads CASSGSSTDTQYF. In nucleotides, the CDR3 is TGTGCCAGCAGCGGATCTAGCACAGATACGCAGTATTTT.

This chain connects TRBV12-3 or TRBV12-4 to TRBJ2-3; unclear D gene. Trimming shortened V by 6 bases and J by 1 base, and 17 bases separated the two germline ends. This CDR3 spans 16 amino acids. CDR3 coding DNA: TGTGCCAGCAGCCTTCGAAACCTCCGGGGCACAGATACGCAGTATTTT. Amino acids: CASSLRNLRGTDTQYF.

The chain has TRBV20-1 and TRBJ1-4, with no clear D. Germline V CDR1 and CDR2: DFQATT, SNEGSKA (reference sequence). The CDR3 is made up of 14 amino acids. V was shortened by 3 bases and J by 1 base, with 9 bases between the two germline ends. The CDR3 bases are TGCAGTGCTAGTTCCGGGAAAACTAATGAAAAACTGTTTTTT. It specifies CSASSGKTNEKLFF.

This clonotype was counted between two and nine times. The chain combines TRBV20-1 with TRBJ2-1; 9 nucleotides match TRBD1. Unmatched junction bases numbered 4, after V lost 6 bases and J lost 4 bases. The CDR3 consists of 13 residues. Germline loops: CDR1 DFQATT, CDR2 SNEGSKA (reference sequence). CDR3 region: CSARTGAYNEQFF. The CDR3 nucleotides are TGCAGTGCCAGGACAGGGGCTTACAATGAGCAGTTCTTC.

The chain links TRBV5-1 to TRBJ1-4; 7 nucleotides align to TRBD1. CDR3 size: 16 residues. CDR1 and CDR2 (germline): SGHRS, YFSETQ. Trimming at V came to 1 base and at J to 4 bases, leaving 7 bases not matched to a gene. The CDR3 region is CASSLSGAGGNEKLFF. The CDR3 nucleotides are TGCGCCAGCAGCTTGAGTGGGGCAGGGGGTAATGAAAAACTGTTTTTT.

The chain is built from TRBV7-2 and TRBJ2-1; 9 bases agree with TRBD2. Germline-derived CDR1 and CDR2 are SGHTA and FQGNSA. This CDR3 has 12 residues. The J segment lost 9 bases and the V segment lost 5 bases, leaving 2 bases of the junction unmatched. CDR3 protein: CASSRGGGEQFF. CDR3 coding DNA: TGTGCCAGCAGCCGCGGGGGGGGTGAGCAGTTCTTC. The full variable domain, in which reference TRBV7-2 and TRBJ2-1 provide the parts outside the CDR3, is GAGVSQSPSNKVTEKGKDVELRCDPISGHTALYWYRQSLGQGLEFLIYFQGNSAPDKSGLPSDRFSAERTGGSVSTLTIQRTQQEDSAVYLCASSRGGGEQFFGPGTRLTVL.

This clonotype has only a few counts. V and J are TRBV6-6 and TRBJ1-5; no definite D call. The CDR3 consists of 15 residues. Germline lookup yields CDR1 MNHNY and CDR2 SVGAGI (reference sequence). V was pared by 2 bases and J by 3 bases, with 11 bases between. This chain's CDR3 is CASSYGRLPNQPQHF. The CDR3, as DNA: TGTGCCAGCAGTTACGGCAGGCTCCCCAATCAGCCCCAGCATTTT.

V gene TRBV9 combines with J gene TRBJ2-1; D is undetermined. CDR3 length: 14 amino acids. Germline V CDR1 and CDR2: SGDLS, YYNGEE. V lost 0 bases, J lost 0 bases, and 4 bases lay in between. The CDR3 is CASSVASSYNEQFF. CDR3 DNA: TGTGCCAGCAGCGTAGCAAGCTCCTACAATGAGCAGTTCTTC.